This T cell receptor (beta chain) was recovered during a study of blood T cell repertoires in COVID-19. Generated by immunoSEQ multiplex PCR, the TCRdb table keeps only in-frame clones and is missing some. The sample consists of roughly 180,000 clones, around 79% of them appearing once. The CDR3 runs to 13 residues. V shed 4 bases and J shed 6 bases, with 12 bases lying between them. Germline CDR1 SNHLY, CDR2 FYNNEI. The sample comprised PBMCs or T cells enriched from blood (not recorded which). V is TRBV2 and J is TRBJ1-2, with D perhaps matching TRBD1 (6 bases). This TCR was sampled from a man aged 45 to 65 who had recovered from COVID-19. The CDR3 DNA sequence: TGTGCCAGCAGTGGAGACCCAGGGGATGGCTACACCTTC. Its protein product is CASSGDPGDGYTF.